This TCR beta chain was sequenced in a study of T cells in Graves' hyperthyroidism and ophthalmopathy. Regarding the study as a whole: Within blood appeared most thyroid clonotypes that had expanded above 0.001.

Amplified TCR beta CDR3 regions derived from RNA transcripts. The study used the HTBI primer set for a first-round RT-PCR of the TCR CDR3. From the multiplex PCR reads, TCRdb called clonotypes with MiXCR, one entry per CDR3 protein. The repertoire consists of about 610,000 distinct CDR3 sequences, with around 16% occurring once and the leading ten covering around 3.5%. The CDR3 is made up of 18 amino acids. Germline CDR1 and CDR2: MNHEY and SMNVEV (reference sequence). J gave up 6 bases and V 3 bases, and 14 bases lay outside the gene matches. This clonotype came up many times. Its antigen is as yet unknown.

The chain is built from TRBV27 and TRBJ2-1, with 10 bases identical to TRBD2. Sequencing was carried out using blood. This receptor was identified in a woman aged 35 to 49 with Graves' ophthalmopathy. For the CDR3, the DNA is TGTGCCAGCAGTTTTCGTCCTAGCGGGAGAGTCGGGGGCAATGAGCAGTTCTTC. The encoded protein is CASSFRPSGRVGGNEQFF.